This TCR beta chain was sequenced in a study of vaccination effects on CD4 cells after COVID-19. Trimming cost V 9 bases and J 7 bases; bases outside gene matches: 8. The CDR3 loop spans 14 amino acids. Germline values: CDR1 KGHDR, CDR2 SFDVKD. Some clones are missing from TCRdb's copy, which holds only in-frame ones; the method was immunoSEQ multiplex PCR. The sample records 55,000 to 70,000 clones, roughly 79% being singletons. Antigen-specific CD4+ T cells were expanded (with viral peptide pools) by the ViraFEST assay ahead of sequencing. Culturing for around ten days preceded CD4+ T cell isolation. This clone has only a few counts. Its specificity is unknown.

This TCR was recovered from a human donor who received a COVID-19 vaccine. This sample comprised CD4+ T cells from PBMCs cultured with HCoV-229E spike peptides, obtained before COVID-19 vaccination. This chain uses TRBV24-1 with TRBJ2-2; TRBD1 agrees at 9 bases. CDR3 region: CATSLGQGGGELFF. The CDR3 DNA reads as TGTGCCACCTCCTTGGGACAGGGAGGCGGGGAGCTGTTTTTT.